The 19 T cell receptor beta chains below were found in one sample sequenced in a study of monozygotic twins with cystic fibrosis. The assay was immunoSEQ multiplex PCR, and TCRdb's table has in-frame clones only and misses some. The sample has 30,000 to 40,000 clones, over 60% seen once; the top ten hold roughly 0.72%. Sequenced sample: blood. The receptors were gathered from a girl aged 5-17 years with cystic fibrosis.

This chain joins TRBV18 and TRBJ2-1; TRBD1 matches 9 bases. This CDR3 comprises 15 residues. Germline CDR1 and CDR2: KGHSH and LQKENI. J lost 4 bases, V lost 3 bases, and 4 bases had no gene match. The CDR3: CASSPGTGYYNEQFF. CDR3 bases: TGTGCCAGCTCACCGGGGACAGGGTATTACAATGAGCAGTTCTTC.

The rearrangement links TRBV2 to TRBJ2-1, with TRBD1 matching 7 bases. V dropped 7 bases and J dropped 6; count of bases not matched to a gene: 6. Germline CDR1 is SNHLY and CDR2 is FYNNEI. This CDR3 spans 13 amino acids. This CDR3 reads CASKQGLGNEQFF. CDR3 in DNA: TGTGCCAGCAAACAGGGGTTGGGCAATGAGCAGTTCTTC.

This CDR3 reads CASSSRQGYYEQYF. The DNA for the CDR3 is TGTGCCAGCAGTTCTCGACAGGGTTACTACGAGCAGTACTTC. This rearrangement joins TRBV6-5 to TRBJ2-7, with 7 bases lining up with TRBD1. CDR1 is MNHEY, CDR2 SVGAGI, per germline. The trim removed 4 bases at V and 3 bases at J, leaving 6 bases unmatched. The CDR3 totals 14 residues.

The chain combines TRBV7-2 with TRBJ2-1, with 9 bases lining up with TRBD2. The CDR3 has 21 amino acids. The junction had 20 bases not matched to a gene; V was cut back by 0 bases and J by 5 bases. Germline CDR1 and CDR2: SGHTA and FQGNSA. The DNA of the CDR3 is TGTGCCAGCAGCTTAGCTAAGACCCACACCTTGCTAGCGGGAAAAAACAATGAGCAGTTCTTC. This translates into CASSLAKTHTLLAGKNNEQFF.

J is TRBJ2-2 and V is TRBV4-3; the D gene is possibly TRBD1 (6 bases). The germline V gene encodes CDR1 LGHNA and CDR2 YSLEER. V was clipped by 4 bases and J by 5 bases, with 14 bases between them. CDR3 size: 15 residues. This CDR3 is CASSLNRVGTGELFF. CDR3 coding DNA: TGCGCCAGCAGCCTGAACAGGGTTGGAACCGGGGAGCTGTTTTTT.

The CDR3 nucleotides are TGTGCCTGGAGTATTGGGGGACAGGGGGACTACGAGCAGTACGTC. Protein sequence: CAWSIGGQGDYEQYV. The chain employs TRBV30 and TRBJ2-7; TRBD1 matches 11 bases. CDR3 length equals 15 residues. The germline V gene has CDR1 GTSNPN and CDR2 SVGIG (reference sequence). V lost 2 bases and J lost 3; bases outside the gene matches: 6.

CDR3 protein: CATSRDRGLAGELFF. CDR3 in DNA: TGTGCCACCAGCAGGGACAGGGGGTTGGCCGGGGAGCTGTTTTTT. This chain connects TRBV15 to TRBJ2-2; 10 nucleotides agree with TRBD1. Germline CDR1 reads LNHNV; CDR2 reads YYDKDF (reference sequence). The CDR3 length is 15 residues. J gave up 6 bases and V 3 bases, and 4 bases lay outside the gene matches.

The CDR3 nucleotides are TGTGCCAGCAGTGAAACGGGGAACAGGGGGAGAGATACGCAGTATTTT. Translating gives CASSETGNRGRDTQYF. V usage is TRBV2 and J usage is TRBJ2-3; TRBD1 agrees at 8 bases. Unmatched junction bases numbered 9, after V lost 2 bases and J lost 5 bases. CDR1 and CDR2 from the germline V gene are SNHLY and FYNNEI. The CDR3 consists of 16 residues. The full variable domain, with the rest looked up from reference TRBV2 and TRBJ2-3, is EPEVTQTPSHQVTQMGQEVILRCVPISNHLYFYWYRQILGQKVEFLVSFYNNEISEKSEIFDDQFSVERPDGSNFTLKIRSTKLEDSAMYFCASSETGNRGRDTQYFGPGTRLTVL.

The V gene is TRBV7-2, the J gene TRBJ1-5; D perhaps matches TRBD1 (6 bases). Trimming took 1 base from V and 0 from J, leaving 19 bases between them. The CDR3 length is 19 residues. CDR1 is SGHTA and CDR2 is FQGNSA in the germline V gene. This CDR3 reads CASSLDGGRIYGSNQPQHF. DNA of the CDR3: TGTGCCAGCAGCTTAGACGGGGGGCGGATATATGGTAGCAATCAGCCCCAGCATTTT.

The chain joins TRBV5-1 to TRBJ2-7; D is possibly TRBD1 (5 bases). The CDR3 runs 16 residues. The V and J ends lost 1 base and 5 bases respectively, with 19 bases between them. CDR1 and CDR2 from the germline V gene are SGHRS and YFSETQ. The CDR3 nucleotides read TGCGCCAGCAGCTTGCGTTCAGGACAATACCTACACGAGCAGTACTTC. Translating it yields CASSLRSGQYLHEQYF.

V and J are TRBV5-4 and TRBJ2-5; 12 nucleotides agree with TRBD2. V shed 0 bases and J 5 bases; nucleotides not matched to a gene: 11. Germline V gives CDR1 SGHNT, CDR2 YYREEE (reference sequence). The CDR3 has 18 residues. In DNA form, the CDR3 reads TGTGCCAGCAGCTTGGGACTAGCGGGGGCCAGGATAGGGGAGACCCAGTACTTC. Protein product: CASSLGLAGARIGETQYF. The full variable domain, its missing parts supplied by reference TRBV5-4 and TRBJ2-5, is ETGVTQSPTHLIKTRGQQVTLRCSSQSGHNTVSWYQQALGQGPQFIFQYYREEENGRGNFPPRFSGLQFPNYSSELNVNALELDDSALYLCASSLGLAGARIGETQYFGPGTRLLVL.

The chain combines TRBV5-1 with TRBJ2-1; 11 positions match TRBD2. The trim removed 0 bases at V and 8 bases at J, leaving 4 bases unmatched. CDR1 is SGHRS and CDR2 is YFSETQ in the germline V gene. The CDR3 is 15 amino acids. The CDR3 DNA sequence: TGCGCCAGCAGCTTGGCCACTAGCGGGAGCGATGAGCAGTTCTTC. It yields the protein CASSLATSGSDEQFF.

The table lists this clone with a few counts. The chain links TRBV19 to TRBJ1-5; D is unclear. The CDR3 contains 14 residues. CDR1 and CDR2 (germline): LNHDA, SQIVND (reference sequence). The ends were cut back, 2 bases at V and 3 bases at J, with 8 bases in the middle. The CDR3 region has the DNA TGTGCCAGTAGTATACGCCCTTCCAATCAGCCCCAGCATTTT. This codes for CASSIRPSNQPQHF.

V and J are TRBV9 and TRBJ2-1, with no clear D. Trimming left V 0 bases short and J 13 bases short, with 11 bases between. The CDR3 runs to 12 residues. Germline CDR1 SGDLS, CDR2 YYNGEE. The CDR3 DNA reads TGTGCCAGCAGCGTAGAGGAAAGCTTTCAGTTCTTC. Encoded protein: CASSVEESFQFF. Full variable domain (remainder filled in from reference TRBV9 and TRBJ2-1): DSGVTQTPKHLITATGQRVTLRCSPRSGDLSVYWYQQSLDQGLQFLIQYYNGEERAKGNILERFSAQQFPDLHSELNLSSLELGDSALYFCASSVEESFQFFGPGTRLTVL.

Only a few counts were recorded for this clone. The CDR3 DNA is TGTGCCGGCCGGCGGACAGGGGTCGACGAGCAGTACTTC. This sequence encodes CAGRRTGVDEQYF. The V gene is TRBV6-1, the J gene TRBJ2-7; 9 bases align to TRBD1. The CDR3 is made up of 13 amino acids. Germline CDR1 is MNHNS and CDR2 is SASEGT. V trimming: 11 bases; J trimming: 5 bases; junction bases outside the gene matches: 10.

The CDR3 DNA follows: TGCGCCACCGGGCCCGGAGGCCTGAACACTGAAGCTTTCTTT. Its translation: CATGPGGLNTEAFF. This sequence joins TRBV5-1 and TRBJ1-1; D unclear. Deletions cut 9 bases from V and 0 bases from J, with 15 bases between. Per germline, CDR1 SGHRS and CDR2 YFSETQ. The CDR3 extends over 14 amino acids.

The V call is TRBV10-3, the J call TRBJ2-7; TRBD1 agrees at 7 bases. The CDR3 totals 14 residues. The V gene end was trimmed by 4 bases and the J gene end by 7 bases; junction bases not matched to a gene: 10. Germline V gene sequence: CDR1 ENHRY, CDR2 SYGVKD. CDR3 sequence: CAISGGTEPQEQYF. The CDR3 coding sequence is TGTGCCATCAGTGGGGGGACAGAGCCTCAGGAGCAGTACTTC.

The rearrangement links TRBV19 to TRBJ1-5; 10 nucleotides align to TRBD1. J was trimmed by 4 bases and V by 7 bases; bases with no gene match: 7. The CDR3 spans 15 residues. Germline V CDR1 and CDR2: LNHDA, SQIVND (reference sequence). This chain's CDR3 is CASNPGQGWNQPQHF. The DNA of the CDR3 is TGTGCCAGTAACCCGGGACAGGGGTGGAATCAGCCCCAGCATTTT. Drawing the rest from reference TRBV19 and TRBJ1-5, the complete variable domain is DGGITQSPKYLFRKEGQNVTLSCEQNLNHDAMYWYRQDPGQGLRLIYYSQIVNDFQKGDIAEGYSVSREKKESFPLTVTSAQKNPTAFYLCASNPGQGWNQPQHFGDGTRLSIL.

The chain recombines TRBV30 with TRBJ1-3; D is unresolved. The ends were cut back, 0 bases at V and 2 bases at J, with 5 bases in the middle. This CDR3 has 13 residues. Looked up from germline, CDR1 is GTSNPN and CDR2 is SVGIG (reference sequence). This chain's CDR3 is CAWSVTAGNTIYF. The DNA of the CDR3 is TGTGCCTGGAGTGTTACAGCTGGAAACACCATATATTTT.